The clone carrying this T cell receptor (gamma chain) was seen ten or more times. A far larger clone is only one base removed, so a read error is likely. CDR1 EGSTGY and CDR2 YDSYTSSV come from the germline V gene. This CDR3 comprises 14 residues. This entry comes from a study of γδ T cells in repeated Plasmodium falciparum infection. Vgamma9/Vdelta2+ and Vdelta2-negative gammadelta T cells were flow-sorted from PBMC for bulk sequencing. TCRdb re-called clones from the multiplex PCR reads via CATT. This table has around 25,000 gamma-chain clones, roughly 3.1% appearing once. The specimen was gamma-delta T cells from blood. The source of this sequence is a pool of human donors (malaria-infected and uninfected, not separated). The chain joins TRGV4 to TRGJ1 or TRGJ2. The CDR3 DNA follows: TGTGCCACTTGGGCCCCGGTCGGAGGCTATAAGAAACTCTTT. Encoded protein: CATWAPVGGYKKLF.